A selection of T cell receptor beta chains follows, all from one sample in a study of neurological immune-mediated disorders. From the 5' RACE reads, TCRdb called clonotypes with MiXCR, one entry per CDR3 protein. This table has tens of thousands of distinct CDR3 sequences, 11% to 15% appearing once. The sequenced sample was PBMCs. These receptors were taken from a woman in her forties or fifties in good health. CDR3s include the opening cysteine and the closing phenylalanine or tryptophan. A D gene is named only where the DNA matches it firmly. Where a row states a size, it is once, few, many or the class of an expanded clone; other rows omit it.

j_gene,v_gene,d_gene,abundance,CDR3nt,CDR3aa
TRBJ2-5,TRBV5-1,NA,many,TGCGCCAGCAGCGCCCCCCAAGAGACCCAGTACTTC,CASSAPQETQYF
TRBJ1-1,TRBV5-1,NA,many,TGCGCCAGCAGACGAGGGTCGGGGGTTGAAGCTTTCTTT,CASRRGSGVEAFF
TRBJ1-1,TRBV5-1,TRBD1,many,TGCGCCAGCAGCTTCCAGGGGGAGAACACTGAAGCTTTCTTT,CASSFQGENTEAFF
TRBJ1-2,TRBV11-2,NA,few,TGTGCCAGCAGCTGGGCAGGGGATGGCTACACCTTC,CASSWAGDGYTF
TRBJ2-1,TRBV5-1,NA,many,TGCGCCAGCAGCTTGCGAGAGGTTCAGGGATACAATGAGCAGTTCTTC,CASSLREVQGYNEQFF
TRBJ2-1,TRBV5-1,NA,many,TGCGCCAGCAGCTTCAGCGGGTTGGACAATGAGCAGTTCTTC,CASSFSGLDNEQFF
TRBJ1-1,TRBV7-9,NA,many,TGTGCCAGCAGCTTAGATAACACTGAAGCTTTCTTT,CASSLDNTEAFF
TRBJ2-7,TRBV5-5,TRBD2,NA,TGTGCCAGCAGCCTACGGCTAGCGGGAGTTCCCGACTCCTACGAGCAGTACTTC,CASSLRLAGVPDSYEQYF
TRBJ1-4,TRBV18,NA,NA,TGTGCCAGCTCACCCGGGGGCCGATTTAATGAAAAACTGTTTTTT,CASSPGGRFNEKLFF
TRBJ2-4,TRBV12-3/TRBV12-4,NA,many,TGTGCCAGCAGTTTCGGAGGGCCGTTAACCAAAAACATTCAGTACTTC,CASSFGGPLTKNIQYF
TRBJ1-2,TRBV20-1,NA,many,TGCAGCGCCAGGGACAACTATGGCTACACCTTC,CSARDNYGYTF
TRBJ2-7,TRBV28,NA,many,TGTGCCAGCAGTTCAGTGACAAGACTCTACGAGCAGTACTTC,CASSSVTRLYEQYF
TRBJ2-1,TRBV20-1,TRBD2,many,TGCAGTGCCCCGGGACTAGCGGAAAACAATGAGCAGTTCTTC,CSAPGLAENNEQFF
TRBJ2-2,TRBV5-1,NA,NA,TGCGCCAGCAGCGTGGGACCTACCGGGGAGCTGTTTTTT,CASSVGPTGELFF
TRBJ2-2,TRBV29-1,NA,many,TGCAGCGTTGAGCCCCGGGCCGGGGAGCTGTTTTTT,CSVEPRAGELFF
TRBJ1-1,TRBV28,TRBD1,many,TGTGCCAGCAGTTTGGACAGGGAAACTGAAGCTTTCTTT,CASSLDRETEAFF
TRBJ2-1,TRBV7-9,TRBD2,many,TGTGCCAGCACGATGGCTAGCGGGAGTTGGGGTGAGCAGTTCTTC,CASTMASGSWGEQFF
TRBJ2-1,TRBV15,NA,NA,TGTGCCACCAGCAGAGATCGGTGGAATGAGCAGTTCTTC,CATSRDRWNEQFF
TRBJ2-7,TRBV20-1,TRBD2,many,TGCAGTGCTAGAGATAGCGGGAGGCTCACCGATTACGAGCAGTACTTC,CSARDSGRLTDYEQYF
TRBJ1-4,TRBV20-1,NA,many,TGCAGTGCTAGAGATCCTCGCCGTCTAGCTGAAAAACTGTTTTTT,CSARDPRRLAEKLFF
TRBJ1-1,TRBV29-1,NA,many,TGCAGCGTTGAAGATCGGTGGCAGGGCACTGAAGCTTTCTTT,CSVEDRWQGTEAFF
TRBJ2-7,TRBV7-2,NA,many,TGTGCCAGCAGCTTAAGATTCGCCGGATCCTACGAGCAGTACTTC,CASSLRFAGSYEQYF
TRBJ2-5,TRBV11-2,TRBD2,NA,TGTGCCAGCAGCCCCCGATTATCTGGTAGACTGGGAGGGGAGACCCAGTACTTC,CASSPRLSGRLGGETQYF
TRBJ2-1,TRBV5-1,TRBD2,many,TGCGCCAGCAGCAATGGGACTAGCGGGGGGAATGAGCAGTTCTTC,CASSNGTSGGNEQFF
TRBJ2-2,TRBV19,TRBD2,NA,TGTGCCAGTAGTTTAAGCGGGGGGGTCACCGGGGAGCTGTTTTTT,CASSLSGGVTGELFF
TRBJ1-2,TRBV5-1,TRBD1,many,TGCGCCAGCAGTTGGCGGGACAGGGGAGATGGCTACACCTTC,CASSWRDRGDGYTF
TRBJ2-1,TRBV5-1,TRBD2,many,TGCGCCAGCACGAAAGGGACTAGCGGGATCTATGAGCAGTTCTTC,CASTKGTSGIYEQFF
TRBJ2-4,TRBV2,TRBD1,many,TGTGCCAGCAGTTTCGGGACAGGGGCTGACATTCAGTACTTC,CASSFGTGADIQYF
TRBJ2-7,TRBV12-3/TRBV12-4,NA,many,TGTGCCAGCAGTTTCACGGCAGGGCCTTCTTTCTCCTACGAGCAGTACTTC,CASSFTAGPSFSYEQYF
TRBJ2-5,TRBV5-1,TRBD1,many,TGCGCCAGCAGCTACCGACAGGGGGGACGTTCGGAGACCCAGTACTTC,CASSYRQGGRSETQYF
TRBJ1-1,TRBV7-9,TRBD1,NA,TGTGCCAGCACCAGGGACAGTTTGAACACTGAAGCTTTCTTT,CASTRDSLNTEAFF
TRBJ1-2,TRBV29-1,NA,NA,TGCAGCGCGCCGTCGGAAACCTATGGCTACACCTTC,CSAPSETYGYTF
TRBJ1-1,TRBV7-2,NA,many,TGTGCCAGCAGTAGGGGAGGCTTGACCCCGACCAGGGTTAACACTGAAGCTTTCTTT,CASSRGGLTPTRVNTEAFF
TRBJ2-7,TRBV7-6,NA,many,TGTGCCAGCAGCACAGGGAGTGCAGGGATGTACGAGCAGTACTTC,CASSTGSAGMYEQYF
TRBJ2-5,TRBV24-1,NA,NA,TGTGCCACCCAGAACGGCGGGACAGCTCAAGAGACCCAGTACTTC,CATQNGGTAQETQYF
TRBJ2-7,TRBV20-1,TRBD1,many,TGCAGTGCTAGAGGGAGACAGGGCCTTACCTACGAGCAGTACTTC,CSARGRQGLTYEQYF
TRBJ2-2,TRBV12-3/TRBV12-4,TRBD1,many,TGTGCCAGCAGTTTGGCCCGGACAGGGCAAACCGGGGAGCTGTTTTTT,CASSLARTGQTGELFF
TRBJ2-1,TRBV5-1,NA,many,TGCGCCAGCAGCTCAGGGAGTACGGGCAATGAGCAGTTCTTC,CASSSGSTGNEQFF
TRBJ1-3,TRBV5-1,TRBD1,many,TGCGCCAGCAGTAACGGTGACAGGGTTGGAAACACCATATATTTT,CASSNGDRVGNTIYF
TRBJ2-5,TRBV7-8,NA,NA,TGTGCCAGCAGCCAAGACGAGACCCAGTACTTC,CASSQDETQYF
TRBJ2-1,TRBV5-1,TRBD2,many,TGCGCCAGCAGCGGGACTACTTCTTACAATGAGCAGTTCTTC,CASSGTTSYNEQFF
TRBJ2-1,TRBV18,TRBD2,NA,TGTGCCAGCTCACCCCCCGGGACGGGAGGGGACAATGAGCAGTTCTTC,CASSPPGTGGDNEQFF
TRBJ2-1,TRBV20-1,NA,many,TGCAGTGCTGGACTAATCCTTGGGAATGAGCAGTTCTTC,CSAGLILGNEQFF
TRBJ1-5,TRBV25-1,NA,many,TGTGCCAGCAGTGGGAAGGGTTGGAATCAGCCCCAGCATTTT,CASSGKGWNQPQHF
TRBJ2-1,TRBV5-1,TRBD2,many,TGCGCCAGCAGCTTGGCCTTGGCGGGGGGCAACAATGAGCAGTTCTTC,CASSLALAGGNNEQFF
TRBJ2-1,TRBV5-6,NA,many,TGTGCCAGCAGCTTGTTCTCGTTCGGCATACAAAACAATGAGCAGTTCTTC,CASSLFSFGIQNNEQFF
TRBJ1-6,TRBV5-1,NA,many,TGCGCCAGCAGCCCTGGAGAGGGACAATCACCCCTCCACTTT,CASSPGEGQSPLHF
TRBJ2-1,TRBV5-1,TRBD2,many,TGCGCCAGCAGCTTTACTAGCGGGGTTGGGAATGAGCAGTTCTTC,CASSFTSGVGNEQFF
TRBJ2-1,TRBV12-3/TRBV12-4,TRBD2,many,TGTGCCAGCAGTCCGCGGGGGGGCCTAATCATTGAGCAGTTCTTC,CASSPRGGLIIEQFF
TRBJ2-6,TRBV6-6,NA,many,TGTGCCAGCACCAGCTCTGGGGCCAACGTCCTGACTTTC,CASTSSGANVLTF
TRBJ1-2,TRBV12-3/TRBV12-4,NA,NA,TGTGCCAGCAGTCGTCGGGGGGGATCCGACTATGGCTACACCTTC,CASSRRGGSDYGYTF
TRBJ1-5,TRBV29-1,TRBD1,many,TGCAGCGTTGGGGACAGTCAGCAGCCCCAGCATTTT,CSVGDSQQPQHF
TRBJ2-7,TRBV5-1,TRBD1,many,TGCGCCAGCAGCCAAAACCCGGGACAGGGTGGTGAGCAGTACTTC,CASSQNPGQGGEQYF
TRBJ2-1,TRBV20-1,TRBD2,many,TGCAGTGCTAGAGCGCGGGGGGCAGCCTACAATGAGCAGTTCTTC,CSARARGAAYNEQFF
TRBJ1-5,TRBV12-3/TRBV12-4,NA,many,TGTGCCAGCAGCACACTGAATCAGCCCCAGCATTTT,CASSTLNQPQHF
TRBJ2-5,TRBV7-2,NA,few,TGTGCCAGCAGCCCGTCGAGGGAGACCCAGTACTTC,CASSPSRETQYF
TRBJ2-7,TRBV5-1,NA,many,TGCGCCAGCAGCCAGGACAACGAGCAGTACTTC,CASSQDNEQYF
TRBJ1-1,TRBV29-1,TRBD1,few,TGCAGCGTCCGGACAGGGACGTTCACTGAAGCTTTCTTT,CSVRTGTFTEAFF
TRBJ1-2,TRBV7-6,TRBD1,many,TGTGCCAGCAGCCCAAGCGCCCAGGGGGACTATGGCTACACCTTC,CASSPSAQGDYGYTF